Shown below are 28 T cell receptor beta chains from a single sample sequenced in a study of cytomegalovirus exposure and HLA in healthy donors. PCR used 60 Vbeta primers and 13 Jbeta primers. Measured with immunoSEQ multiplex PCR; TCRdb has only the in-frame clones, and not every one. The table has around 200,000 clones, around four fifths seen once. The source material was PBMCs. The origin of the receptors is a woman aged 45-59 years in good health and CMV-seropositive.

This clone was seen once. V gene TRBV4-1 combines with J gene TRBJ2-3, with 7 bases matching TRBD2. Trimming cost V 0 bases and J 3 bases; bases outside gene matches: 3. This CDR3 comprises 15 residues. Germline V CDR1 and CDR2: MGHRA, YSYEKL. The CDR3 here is CASSQEQAGTDTQYF. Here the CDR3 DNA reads TGCGCCAGCAGCCAAGAACAAGCGGGGACAGATACGCAGTATTTT.

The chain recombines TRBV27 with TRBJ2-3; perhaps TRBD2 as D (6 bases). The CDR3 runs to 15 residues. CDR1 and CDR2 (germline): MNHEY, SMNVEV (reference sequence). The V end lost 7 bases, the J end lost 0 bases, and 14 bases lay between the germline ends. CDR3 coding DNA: TGTGCCAGCAATATAGCGGCCCATAGCACAGATACGCAGTATTTT. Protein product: CASNIAAHSTDTQYF.

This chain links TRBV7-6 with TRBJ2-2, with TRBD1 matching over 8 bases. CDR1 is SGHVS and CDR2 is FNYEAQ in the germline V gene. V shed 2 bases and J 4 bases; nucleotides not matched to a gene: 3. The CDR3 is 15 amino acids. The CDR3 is CASSLQGARTGELFF. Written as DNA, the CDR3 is TGTGCCAGCAGCTTACAGGGGGCGCGCACCGGGGAGCTGTTTTTT.

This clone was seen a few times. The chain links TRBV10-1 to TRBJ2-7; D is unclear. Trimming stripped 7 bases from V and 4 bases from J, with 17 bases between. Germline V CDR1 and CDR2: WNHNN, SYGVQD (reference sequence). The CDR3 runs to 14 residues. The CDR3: CASIYDQRGYEQYF. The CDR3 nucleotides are TGCGCCAGCATCTACGACCAGCGAGGATACGAGCAGTACTTC.

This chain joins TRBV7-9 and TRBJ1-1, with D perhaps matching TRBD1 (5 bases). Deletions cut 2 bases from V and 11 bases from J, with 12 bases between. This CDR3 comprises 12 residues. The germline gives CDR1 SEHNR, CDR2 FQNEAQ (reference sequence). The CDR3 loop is CASSLSPGGAFF. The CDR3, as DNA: TGTGCCAGCAGCTTAAGCCCCGGGGGGGCTTTCTTT.

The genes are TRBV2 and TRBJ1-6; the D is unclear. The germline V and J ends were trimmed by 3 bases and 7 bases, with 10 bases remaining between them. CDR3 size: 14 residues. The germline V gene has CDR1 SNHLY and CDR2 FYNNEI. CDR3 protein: CASSEARQNSPLHF. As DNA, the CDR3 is TGTGCCAGCAGTGAGGCCAGGCAAAATTCACCCCTCCACTTT.

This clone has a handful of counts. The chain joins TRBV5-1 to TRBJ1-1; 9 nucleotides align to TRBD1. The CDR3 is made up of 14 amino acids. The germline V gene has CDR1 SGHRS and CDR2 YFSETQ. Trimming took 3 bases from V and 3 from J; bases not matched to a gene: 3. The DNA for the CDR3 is TGCGCCAGCAGCTGGACAGGGGCGGACACTGAAGCTTTCTTT. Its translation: CASSWTGADTEAFF.

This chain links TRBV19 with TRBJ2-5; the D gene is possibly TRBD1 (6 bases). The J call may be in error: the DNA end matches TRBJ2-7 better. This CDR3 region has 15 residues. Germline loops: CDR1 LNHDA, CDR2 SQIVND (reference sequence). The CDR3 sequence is CASSTNRVGSYEQYF. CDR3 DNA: TGTGCCAGTAGTACGAACAGGGTAGGGTCCTACGAGCAGTACTTC.

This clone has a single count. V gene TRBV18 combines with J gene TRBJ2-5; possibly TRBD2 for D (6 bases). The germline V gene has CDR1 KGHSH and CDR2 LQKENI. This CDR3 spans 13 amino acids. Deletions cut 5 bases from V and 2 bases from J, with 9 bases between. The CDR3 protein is CASSSGVQETQYF. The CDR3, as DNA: TGTGCCAGCTCATCGGGGGTACAAGAGACCCAGTACTTC.

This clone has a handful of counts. In DNA form, the CDR3 reads TGTGCCAGCAGCTTGGACCCCCACAGGTTGGGCTACCAAGAGACCCAGTACTTC. It specifies CASSLDPHRLGYQETQYF. The V and J genes are TRBV5-6 and TRBJ2-5; perhaps TRBD1 as D (5 bases). Trimming removed 0 bases from V and 0 bases from J, with 18 bases in between. The CDR3 covers 18 residues. Germline loops: CDR1 SGHDT, CDR2 YYEEEE.

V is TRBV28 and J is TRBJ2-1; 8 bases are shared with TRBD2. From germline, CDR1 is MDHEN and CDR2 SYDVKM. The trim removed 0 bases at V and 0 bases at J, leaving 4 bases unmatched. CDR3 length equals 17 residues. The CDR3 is CASSLWGGGPSYNEQFF. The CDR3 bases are TGTGCCAGCAGTTTATGGGGCGGGGGGCCCTCCTACAATGAGCAGTTCTTC.

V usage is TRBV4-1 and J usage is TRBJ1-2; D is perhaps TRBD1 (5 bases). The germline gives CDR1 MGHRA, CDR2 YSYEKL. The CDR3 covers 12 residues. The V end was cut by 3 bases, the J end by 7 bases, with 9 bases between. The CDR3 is CASSHRAVGYTF. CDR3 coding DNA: TGCGCCAGCAGCCACAGGGCAGTTGGCTACACCTTC.

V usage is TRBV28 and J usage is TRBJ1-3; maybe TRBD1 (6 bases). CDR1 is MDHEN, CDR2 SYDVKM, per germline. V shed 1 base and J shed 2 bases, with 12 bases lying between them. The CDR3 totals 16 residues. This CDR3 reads CASSLLARGPGNTIYF. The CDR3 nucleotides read TGTGCCAGCAGTTTATTAGCCAGGGGTCCTGGAAACACCATATATTTT.

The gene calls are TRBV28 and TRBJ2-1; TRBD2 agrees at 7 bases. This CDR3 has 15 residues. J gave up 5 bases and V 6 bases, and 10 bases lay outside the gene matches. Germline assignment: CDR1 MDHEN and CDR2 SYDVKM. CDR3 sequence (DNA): TGTGCCAGCAGGAGCTCGGGGCTAGCGGACAATGAGCAGTTCTTC. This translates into CASRSSGLADNEQFF.

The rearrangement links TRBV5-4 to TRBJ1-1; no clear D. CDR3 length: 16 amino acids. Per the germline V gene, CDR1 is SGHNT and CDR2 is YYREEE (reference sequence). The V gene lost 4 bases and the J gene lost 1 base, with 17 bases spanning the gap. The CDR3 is CASSLAGVSRNTEAFF. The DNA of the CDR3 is TGTGCCAGCAGCCTGGCCGGAGTGAGTAGGAACACTGAAGCTTTCTTT.

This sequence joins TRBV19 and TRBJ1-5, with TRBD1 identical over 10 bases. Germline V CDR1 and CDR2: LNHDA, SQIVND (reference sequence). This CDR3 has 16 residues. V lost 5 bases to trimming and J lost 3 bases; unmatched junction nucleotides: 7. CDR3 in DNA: TGTGCCAGTAGTCCAAGGGACAGGGGCGACAATCAGCCCCAGCATTTT. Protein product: CASSPRDRGDNQPQHF. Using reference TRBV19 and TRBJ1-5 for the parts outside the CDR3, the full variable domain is DGGITQSPKYLFRKEGQNVTLSCEQNLNHDAMYWYRQDPGQGLRLIYYSQIVNDFQKGDIAEGYSVSREKKESFPLTVTSAQKNPTAFYLCASSPRDRGDNQPQHFGDGTRLSIL.

The CDR3, as DNA: TGTGCCAGCAGTGAATTTGGACAGGTTAATGAAAAACTGTTTTTT. Translation: CASSEFGQVNEKLFF. This chain links TRBV25-1 with TRBJ1-4, with 7 nucleotides matching TRBD1. The CDR3 spans 15 residues. The germline V gene has CDR1 MGHDK and CDR2 SYGVNS. Trimming removed 1 base from V and 4 bases from J; junction bases left unmatched: 3.

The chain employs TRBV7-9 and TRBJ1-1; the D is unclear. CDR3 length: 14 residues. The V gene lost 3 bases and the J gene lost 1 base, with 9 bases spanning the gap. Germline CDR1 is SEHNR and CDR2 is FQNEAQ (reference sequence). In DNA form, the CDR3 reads TGTGCCAGCAGCTTCGGGTCCGGGAACACTGAAGCTTTCTTT. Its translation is CASSFGSGNTEAFF.

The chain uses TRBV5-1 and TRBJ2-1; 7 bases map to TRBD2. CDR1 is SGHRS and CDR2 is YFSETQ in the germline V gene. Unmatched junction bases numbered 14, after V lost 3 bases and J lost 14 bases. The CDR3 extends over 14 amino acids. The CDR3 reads CASSSSRLAEEEFF. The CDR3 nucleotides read TGCGCCAGCAGCTCCTCAAGGCTAGCGGAGGAGGAGTTCTTC.

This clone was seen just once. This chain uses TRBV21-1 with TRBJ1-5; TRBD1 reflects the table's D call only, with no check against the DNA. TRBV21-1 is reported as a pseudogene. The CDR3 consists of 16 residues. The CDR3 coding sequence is TGTGCCAGCAGCAAAGTACGGACAGGGGGTGGTCAGCCCCAGCATTTT. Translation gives CASSKVRTGGGQPQHF.

CDR3 in DNA: TGTGCCAGCAGTCGGCCAGCCACTCTGACTTCCTACGAGCAGTACTTC. Protein: CASSRPATLTSYEQYF. The chain has TRBV2 and TRBJ2-5; D gene unclear. The tail of the sequence fits TRBJ2-7 better, so the J call may be wrong. Germline CDR1 reads SNHLY; CDR2 reads FYNNEI. The CDR3 totals 16 residues.

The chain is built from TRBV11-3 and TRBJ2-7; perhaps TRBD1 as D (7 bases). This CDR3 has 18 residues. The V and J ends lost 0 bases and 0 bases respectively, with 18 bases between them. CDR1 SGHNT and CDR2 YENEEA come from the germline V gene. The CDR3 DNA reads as TGTGCCAGCAGCTTAGAGGGGGGACCGGGACAGAACTCCTACGAGCAGTACTTC. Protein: CASSLEGGPGQNSYEQYF. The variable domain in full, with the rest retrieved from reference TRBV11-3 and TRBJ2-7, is EAGVVQSPRYKIIEKKQPVAFWCNPISGHNTLYWYLQNLGQGPELLIRYENEEAVDDSQLPKDRFSAERLKGVDSTLKIQPAELGDSAVYLCASSLEGGPGQNSYEQYFGPGTRLTVT.

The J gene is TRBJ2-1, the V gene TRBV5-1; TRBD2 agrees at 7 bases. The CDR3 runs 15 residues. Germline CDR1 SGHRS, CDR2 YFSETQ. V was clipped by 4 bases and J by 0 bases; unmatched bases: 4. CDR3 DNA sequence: TGCGCCAGCAGCCAGGGAGGGGACTCCTACAATGAGCAGTTCTTC. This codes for CASSQGGDSYNEQFF.

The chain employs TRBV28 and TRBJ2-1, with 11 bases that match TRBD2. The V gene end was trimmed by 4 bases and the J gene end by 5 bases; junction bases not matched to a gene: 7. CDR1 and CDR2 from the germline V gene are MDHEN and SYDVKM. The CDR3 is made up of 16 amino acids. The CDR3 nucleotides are TGTGCCAGCAGTTCGCAACTAGCGGGGGCCCACAATGAGCAGTTCTTC. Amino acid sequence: CASSSQLAGAHNEQFF.

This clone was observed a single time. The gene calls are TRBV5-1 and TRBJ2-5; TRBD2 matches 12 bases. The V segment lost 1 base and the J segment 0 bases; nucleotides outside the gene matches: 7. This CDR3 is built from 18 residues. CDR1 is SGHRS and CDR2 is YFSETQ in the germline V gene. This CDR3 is CASSLIPSGGAYQETQYF. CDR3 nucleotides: TGCGCCAGCAGCTTGATCCCTAGCGGGGGGGCTTACCAAGAGACCCAGTACTTC.

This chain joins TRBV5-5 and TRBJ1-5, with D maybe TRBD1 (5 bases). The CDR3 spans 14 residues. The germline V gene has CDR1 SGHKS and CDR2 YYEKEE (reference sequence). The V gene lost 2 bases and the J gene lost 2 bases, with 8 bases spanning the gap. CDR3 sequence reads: CASSFEGGNQPQHF. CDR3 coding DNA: TGTGCCAGCAGCTTTGAAGGGGGCAATCAGCCCCAGCATTTT.

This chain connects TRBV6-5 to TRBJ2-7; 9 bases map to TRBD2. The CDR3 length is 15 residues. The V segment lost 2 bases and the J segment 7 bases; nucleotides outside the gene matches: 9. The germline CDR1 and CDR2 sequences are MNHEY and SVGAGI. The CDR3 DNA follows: TGTGCCAGCAGTTACGATGGCGGGGGGGCAAGGGAGCAGTACTTC. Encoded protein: CASSYDGGGAREQYF.

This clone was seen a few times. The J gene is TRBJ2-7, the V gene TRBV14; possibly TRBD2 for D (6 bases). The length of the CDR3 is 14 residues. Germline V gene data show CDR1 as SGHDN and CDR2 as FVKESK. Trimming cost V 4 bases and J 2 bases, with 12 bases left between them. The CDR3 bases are TGTGCCAGCAGCCCCCGAGGAGGGGCCTACGAGCAGTACTTC. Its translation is CASSPRGGAYEQYF.